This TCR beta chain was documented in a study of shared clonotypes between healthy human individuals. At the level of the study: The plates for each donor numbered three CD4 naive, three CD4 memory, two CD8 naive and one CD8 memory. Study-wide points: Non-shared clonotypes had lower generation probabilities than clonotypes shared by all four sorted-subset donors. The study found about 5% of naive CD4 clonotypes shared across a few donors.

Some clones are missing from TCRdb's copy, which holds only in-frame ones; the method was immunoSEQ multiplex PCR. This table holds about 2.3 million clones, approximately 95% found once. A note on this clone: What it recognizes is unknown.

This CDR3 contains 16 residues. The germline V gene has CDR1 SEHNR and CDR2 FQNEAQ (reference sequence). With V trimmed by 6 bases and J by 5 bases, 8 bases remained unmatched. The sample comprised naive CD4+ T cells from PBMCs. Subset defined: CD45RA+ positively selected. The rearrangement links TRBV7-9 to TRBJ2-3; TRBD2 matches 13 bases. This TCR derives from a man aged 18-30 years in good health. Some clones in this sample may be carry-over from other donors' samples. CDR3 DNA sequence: TGTGCCAGCAGACTAGGACTAGCGGGAGTCAAAGATACGCAGTATTTT. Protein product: CASRLGLAGVKDTQYF.